This T cell receptor (beta chain) appears in the sequencing data of a study of shared T cell receptors in the human thymus. Sequenced by immunoSEQ multiplex PCR; TCRdb stores in-frame clones only, minus some. The table shows approximately 730,000 clones, with approximately 85% occurring only once. Germline V gene lookup returns CDR1 MGHRA and CDR2 YSYEKL. This CDR3 is 15 amino acids long. V was pared by 3 bases and J by 5 bases, with 16 bases between. These data are also associated with another study on human thymus T cells. From that paper: Donor material was obtained from healthy Finnish infants undergoing corrective surgery for congenital heart defects. Surgeons resected thymus tissue during corrective heart surgery. Gene usage for V and J segments appeared biased in thymic and blood repertoires. Among unrelated individuals, related research reported thymic repertoires that overlapped highly.

Sequencing was carried out using thymocytes. This receptor was taken from a girl less than two years old with a congenital heart defect. J is TRBJ1-2 and V is TRBV4-1, with D unclear. In nucleotides, the CDR3 is TGCGCCAGCAGCCACCCCCTCGGAGGCTCATATGGCTACACCTTC. It specifies CASSHPLGGSYGYTF.